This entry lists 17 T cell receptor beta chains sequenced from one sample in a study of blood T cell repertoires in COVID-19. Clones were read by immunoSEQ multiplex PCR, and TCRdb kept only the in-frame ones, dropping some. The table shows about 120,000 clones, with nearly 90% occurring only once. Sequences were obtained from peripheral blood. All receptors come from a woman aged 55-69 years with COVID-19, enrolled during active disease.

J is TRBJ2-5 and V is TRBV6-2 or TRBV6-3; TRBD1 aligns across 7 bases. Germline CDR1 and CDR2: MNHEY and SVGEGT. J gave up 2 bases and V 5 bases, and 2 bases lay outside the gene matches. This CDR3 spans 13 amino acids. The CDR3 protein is CASSRGQQETQYF. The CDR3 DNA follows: TGTGCCAGCAGTAGGGGGCAACAAGAGACCCAGTACTTC.

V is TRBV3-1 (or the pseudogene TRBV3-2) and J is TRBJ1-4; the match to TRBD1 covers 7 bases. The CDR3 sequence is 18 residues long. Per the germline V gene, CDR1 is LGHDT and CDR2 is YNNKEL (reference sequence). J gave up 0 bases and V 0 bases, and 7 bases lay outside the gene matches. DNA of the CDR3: TGTGCCAGCAGCCAAGATGACAGGGTTATTGCAACTAATGAAAAACTGTTTTTT. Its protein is CASSQDDRVIATNEKLFF.

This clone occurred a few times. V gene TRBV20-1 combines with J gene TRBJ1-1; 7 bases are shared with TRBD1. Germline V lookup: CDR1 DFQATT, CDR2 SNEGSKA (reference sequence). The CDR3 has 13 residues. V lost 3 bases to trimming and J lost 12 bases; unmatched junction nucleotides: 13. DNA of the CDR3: TGCAGTGCTAGTAAGGAAAATACAGGGGCAACTTTCTTT. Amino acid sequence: CSASKENTGATFF.

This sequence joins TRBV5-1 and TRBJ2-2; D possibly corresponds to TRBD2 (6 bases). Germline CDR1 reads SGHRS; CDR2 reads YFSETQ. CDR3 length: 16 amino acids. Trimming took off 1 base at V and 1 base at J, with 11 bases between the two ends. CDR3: CASSLRTGENTGELFF. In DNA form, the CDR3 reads TGCGCCAGCAGCTTGAGGACGGGGGAGAACACCGGGGAGCTGTTTTTT.

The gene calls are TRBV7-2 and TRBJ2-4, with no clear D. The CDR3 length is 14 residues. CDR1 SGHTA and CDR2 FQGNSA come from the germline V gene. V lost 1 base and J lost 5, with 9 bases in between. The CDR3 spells CASSLGWPQNIQYF. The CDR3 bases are TGTGCCAGCAGCTTAGGGTGGCCCCAAAACATTCAGTACTTC.

CDR3 DNA: TGCGCCAGCAGCTTGGAACCAAACCGGTCCCCCACTACGCGCTCCTACAATGAGCAGTTCTTC. It encodes CASSLEPNRSPTTRSYNEQFF. This chain uses TRBV5-1 with TRBJ2-1; D is undetermined. Per the germline V gene, CDR1 is SGHRS and CDR2 is YFSETQ. The CDR3 sequence is 21 residues long. V was pared by 0 bases and J by 0 bases, with 25 bases between.

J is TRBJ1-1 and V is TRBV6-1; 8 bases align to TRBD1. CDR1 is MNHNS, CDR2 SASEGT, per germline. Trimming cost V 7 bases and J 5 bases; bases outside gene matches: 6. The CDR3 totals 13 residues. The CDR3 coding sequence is TGTGCCAGCAACGGACAGGGATATACTGAAGCTTTCTTT. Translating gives CASNGQGYTEAFF.

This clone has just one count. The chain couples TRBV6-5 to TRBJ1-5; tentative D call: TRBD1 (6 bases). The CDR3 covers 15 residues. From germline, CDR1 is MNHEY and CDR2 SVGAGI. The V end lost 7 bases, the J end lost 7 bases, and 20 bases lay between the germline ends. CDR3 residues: CASTLNAGVMQPQHF. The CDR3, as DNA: TGTGCCAGCACCCTGAACGCAGGGGTGATGCAGCCCCAGCATTTT.

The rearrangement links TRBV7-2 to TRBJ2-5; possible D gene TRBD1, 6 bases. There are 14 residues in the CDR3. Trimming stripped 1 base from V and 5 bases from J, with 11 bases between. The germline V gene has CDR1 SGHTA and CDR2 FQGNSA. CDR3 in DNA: TGTGCCAGCAGCTTAGGTGCAGGGGTGGAGACCCAGTACTTC. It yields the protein CASSLGAGVETQYF.

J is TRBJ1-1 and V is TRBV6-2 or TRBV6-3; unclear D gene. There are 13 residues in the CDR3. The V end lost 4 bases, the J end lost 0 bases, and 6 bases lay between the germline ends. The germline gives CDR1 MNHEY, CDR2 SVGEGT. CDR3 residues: CASSSRLNTEAFF. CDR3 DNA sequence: TGTGCCAGCAGTTCCAGGCTGAACACTGAAGCTTTCTTT.

This chain's CDR3 is CASSVLQGLNTEAFF. CDR3 nucleotides: TGTGCCAGCAGCGTATTACAGGGGCTGAACACTGAAGCTTTCTTT. The rearrangement joins TRBV9 to TRBJ1-1; TRBD1 matches 7 bases. Looked up from germline, CDR1 is SGDLS and CDR2 is YYNGEE. This CDR3 has 15 amino acids. V was pared by 1 base and J by 0 bases, with 3 bases of the junction left unmatched. The full variable domain, completed using reference TRBV9 and TRBJ1-1, is DSGVTQTPKHLITATGQRVTLRCSPRSGDLSVYWYQQSLDQGLQFLIQYYNGEERAKGNILERFSAQQFPDLHSELNLSSLELGDSALYFCASSVLQGLNTEAFFGQGTRLTVV.

In DNA, the CDR3 is TGCGCCAGCAGCAGGGACAGGGGGCACACTGAAGCTTTCTTT. Translation gives CASSRDRGHTEAFF. The rearrangement uses TRBV5-1 and TRBJ1-1, with 12 bases that match TRBD1. Looked up from germline, CDR1 is SGHRS and CDR2 is YFSETQ. This CDR3 comprises 14 residues. V trimming: 4 bases; J trimming: 3 bases; junction bases outside the gene matches: 1.

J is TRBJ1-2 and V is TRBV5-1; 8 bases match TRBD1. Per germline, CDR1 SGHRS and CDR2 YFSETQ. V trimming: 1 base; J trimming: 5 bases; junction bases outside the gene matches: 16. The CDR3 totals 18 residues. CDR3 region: CASSLPQQGVTQMYGYTF. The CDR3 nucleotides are TGCGCCAGCAGCTTGCCCCAACAGGGGGTAACTCAGATGTATGGCTACACCTTC.

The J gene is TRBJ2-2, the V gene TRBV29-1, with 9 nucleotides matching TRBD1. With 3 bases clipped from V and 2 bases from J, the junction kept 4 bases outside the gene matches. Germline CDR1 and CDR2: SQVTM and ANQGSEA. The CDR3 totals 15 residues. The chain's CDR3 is CSVEGQGVNTGELFF. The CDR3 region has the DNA TGCAGCGTTGAGGGACAGGGCGTCAACACCGGGGAGCTGTTTTTT.

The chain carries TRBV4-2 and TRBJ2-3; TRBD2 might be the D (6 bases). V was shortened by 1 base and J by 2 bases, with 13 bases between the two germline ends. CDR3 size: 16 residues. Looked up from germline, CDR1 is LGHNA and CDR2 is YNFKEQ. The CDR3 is CASSQGRGSPTDTQYF. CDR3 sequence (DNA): TGTGCCAGCAGCCAAGGACGGGGGAGTCCCACAGATACGCAGTATTTT.

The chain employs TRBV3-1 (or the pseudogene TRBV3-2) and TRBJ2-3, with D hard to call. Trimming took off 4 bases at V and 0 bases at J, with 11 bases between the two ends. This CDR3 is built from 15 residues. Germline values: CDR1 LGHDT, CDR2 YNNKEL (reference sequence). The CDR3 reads CASSPPHSSTDTQYF. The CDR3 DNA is TGTGCCAGCAGCCCCCCGCACTCTAGCACAGATACGCAGTATTTT.

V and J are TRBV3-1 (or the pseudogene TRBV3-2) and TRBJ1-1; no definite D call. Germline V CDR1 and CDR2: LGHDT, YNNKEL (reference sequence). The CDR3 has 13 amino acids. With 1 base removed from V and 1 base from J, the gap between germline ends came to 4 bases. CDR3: CASSQARNTEAFF. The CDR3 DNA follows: TGTGCCAGCAGCCAAGCGAGGAACACTGAAGCTTTCTTT.